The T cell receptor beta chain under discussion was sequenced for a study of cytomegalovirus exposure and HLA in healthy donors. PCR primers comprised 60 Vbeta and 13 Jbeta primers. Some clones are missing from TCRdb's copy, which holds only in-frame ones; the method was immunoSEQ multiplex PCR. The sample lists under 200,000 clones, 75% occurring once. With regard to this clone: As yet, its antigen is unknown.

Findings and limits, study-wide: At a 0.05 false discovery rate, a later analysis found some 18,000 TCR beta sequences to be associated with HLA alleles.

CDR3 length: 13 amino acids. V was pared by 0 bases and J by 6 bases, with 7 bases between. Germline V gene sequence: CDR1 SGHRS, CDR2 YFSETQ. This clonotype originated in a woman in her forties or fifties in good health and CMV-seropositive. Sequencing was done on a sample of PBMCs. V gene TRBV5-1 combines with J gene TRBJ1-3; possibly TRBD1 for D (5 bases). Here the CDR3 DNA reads TGCGCCAGCAGCTTGGACAGGCCAAACACCATATATTTT. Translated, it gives CASSLDRPNTIYF. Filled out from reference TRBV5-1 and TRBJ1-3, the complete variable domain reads KAGVTQTPRYLIKTRGQQVTLSCSPISGHRSVSWYQQTPGQGLQFLFEYFSETQRNKGNFPGRFSGRQFSNSRSEMNVSTLELGDSALYLCASSLDRPNTIYFGEGSWLTVV.